The following is a T cell receptor beta chain sequence with its context. Its antigen is currently not known. No clone much larger than this one lies a single base away; base qualities are absent. The data were taken from a study of control samples from healthy donors and cancer patients (dated by TCRdb to 2018 to 2020). Measured from the cysteine to the phenylalanine, the CDR3 is 16 residues long. The only DNA kept is the CDR3, 48 bases in frame from the first base. CDR1 and CDR2 are drawn from the germline V gene: MGHRA, YSYEKL. Trimming at the junction amounts to 0 bases on V and 1 base on J, and the germline ends lie 12 bases apart. Libraries were constructed by the immunoSEQ multiplex PCR assay. This is the immuneACCESS table as TCRdb keeps it, with only in-frame sequences that have V and J called. A part of the clones is gone; compared with another copy, unresolved V genes explain less than half, and the rest is unexplained. Present in this sample are around 90,000 clones, under 90% of which were seen just once. The top ten clones comprise approximately 2% of the sample.

The V and J segments used are TRBV4-1 and TRBJ1-2; the D gene assignment is ambiguous. The clonotype was recovered from a woman in her thirties or forties in good health. The sequencing sample was made of blood. CDR3 region: CASSQDSEGINYGYTF. The DNA sequence follows: TGCGCCAGCAGCCAAGATTCGGAGGGCATTAACTATGGCTACACCTTC.